The 14 T cell receptor beta chains given below trace back to one sample, sequenced in a study of tumor-infiltrating lymphocytes in primary liver carcinoma. Production of TCR beta cDNA used around 0.45 ug total RNA together with a constant-region primer. Generation of the TCR beta libraries relied on three nested multiplex PCR rounds using slightly modified ARM-PCR. Forward primers for TRBV1-TRBV30 and a C-beta reverse primer served the first two PCR rounds, at around 11 cycles each. TCRdb fed the multiplex PCR reads into MiXCR, producing one record per CDR3 protein. This table has roughly 49,000 distinct CDR3 sequences, roughly 80% appearing once. Each 20-30 mg portion of unsorted bulk tissue served as the source for co-extraction of RNA and DNA. The sample consisted of liver tumor tissue from sampling region 5. As for subset: tumor region T5, tumor centre. Every receptor here comes from a man in his forties with primary liver carcinoma and hepatitis B virus infection.

Regarding this clonotype: No conserved phenylalanine or tryptophan is present at the end of the CDR3, so a read error is the likely explanation. Here the CDR3 reads CVSSLDHRGRDTGELFI. Written as DNA, the CDR3 is TGTGTCAGCAGCTTAGATCATCGGGGTAGGGACACTGGGGAGCTGTTTATT. This sequence joins TRBV11-2 and TRBJ2-2; a weak D match, TRBD1 (6 bases). The CDR3 is made up of 17 amino acids. Germline-derived CDR1 and CDR2 are SGHAT and FQNNGV.

This clonotype ranks as large. Germline is not matched at one junction end, which may reflect a read error. The V call is TRBV12-5, the J call TRBJ2-7, with D possibly being TRBD1 or TRBD2 (5 bases each). In germline, CDR1 is LGHNT, CDR2 FRNRAP. CDR3 size: 13 residues. CDR3 in DNA: TGTGCCAGTGAGGGGACCGGTTCCTACGAGCAGTACTTC. This gives the protein CASEGTGSYEQYF. Complete variable domain (other parts from reference TRBV12-5 and TRBJ2-7): DARVTQTPRHKVTEMGQEVTMRCQPILGHNTVFWYRQTMMQGLELLAYFRNRAPLDDSGMPKDRFSAEMPDATLATLKIQPSEPRDSAVYFCASEGTGSYEQYFGPGTRLTVT.

Regarding this clonotype: One end of the junction varies from germline; a read error may be responsible. The gene calls are TRBV29-1 and TRBJ2-7; 7 bases match TRBD2. There are 14 residues in the CDR3. Per the germline V gene, CDR1 is SQVTM and CDR2 is ANQGSEA. In nucleotides, the CDR3 is TGCAGTGTCTTTACTAGCGACGGATCCTACGATCAGTACTTC. It translates to CSVFTSDGSYDQYF.

As for this clonotype: It is likely a read error, because the conserved phenylalanine at the end of the CDR3 is missing. The chain is built from TRBV7-8 and TRBJ2-5; D is perhaps TRBD1 (6 bases). CDR1 SGHVS and CDR2 FQNEAQ come from the germline V gene. The CDR3 is 16 residues long. As DNA, the CDR3 is TGTGCCAGCAGCTTGGTAACGACAGGCTTACAAGAGATCCAGTACTCC. It codes for CASSLVTTGLQEIQYS.

Details on this clonotype: Its ends do not fully match the called genes, so a read error is possible. In DNA, the CDR3 is TGTGTCAGCAGTTACCGGAGTAGCGGGGAGGAGCAGTTCTTC. It specifies CVSSYRSSGEEQFF. The gene calls are TRBV6-2 or TRBV6-3 and TRBJ2-1; 8 nucleotides agree with TRBD2. Germline CDR1 is MNHEY and CDR2 is SVGEGT. The CDR3 is made up of 14 amino acids.

Concerning this clonotype: A read error may account for a junction end that differs from germline. The CDR3 DNA sequence: TGTGTCAGCAGCTTAGCCCACAGAGATCCACAGTATTTT. Translating gives CVSSLAHRDPQYF. The chain has TRBV11-3 and TRBJ2-3, with D unclear. The CDR3 consists of 13 residues. Germline CDR1 and CDR2: SGHNT and YENEEA.

This clonotype was counted ten times or more. This chain joins TRBV11-2 and TRBJ1-1; a weak D match, TRBD1 (5 bases). In germline, CDR1 is SGHAT, CDR2 FQNNGV. V lost 5 bases to trimming and J lost 14 bases, with 18 bases between them. The CDR3 contains 12 residues. CDR3 region: CASSQDGLKGFF. Written as DNA, the CDR3 is TGTGCCAGCAGCCAGGACGGACTGAAGGGGTTCTTT.

Notes on this clonotype: The junction departs from the called germline gene at one end, perhaps through a read error. The V and J genes are TRBV29-1 and TRBJ2-1, with D perhaps TRBD1 (5 bases). The CDR3 is 13 amino acids. Germline values: CDR1 SQVTM, CDR2 ANQGSEA. CDR3 residues: CSIWTWNLNEQFF. The CDR3 bases are TGCAGCATTTGGACATGGAACTTAAATGAGCAGTTTTTC.

The chain couples TRBV14 to TRBJ2-1; D might be TRBD1 (5 bases). The CDR3 covers 17 residues. CDR1 and CDR2 (germline): SGHDN, FVKESK. V lost 7 bases to trimming and J lost 6 bases, with 25 bases between them. The CDR3 DNA follows: TGTGCCAGCAACCACAGACAGCCTTCGAATGTACCCAATGAGCAGTTCTTC. Amino acids: CASNHRQPSNVPNEQFF.

By proportion, this clonotype is medium-sized. CDR3 coding DNA: TGTGCCAGCAGCGTAACTAGCGGAGCTAGGTCCGAGCAGTACTTC. Protein: CASSVTSGARSEQYF. The chain uses TRBV7-8 and TRBJ2-7; 8 nucleotides match TRBD2. The CDR3 contains 15 residues. J was trimmed by 6 bases and V by 5 bases; bases with no gene match: 12. Germline V gives CDR1 SGHVS, CDR2 FQNEAQ. The full variable domain, its missing parts supplied by reference TRBV7-8 and TRBJ2-7, is GAGVSQSPRYKVAKRGQDVALRCDPISGHVSLFWYQQALGQGPEFLTYFQNEAQLDKSGLPSDRFFAERPEGSVSTLKIQRTQQEDSAVYLCASSVTSGARSEQYFGPGTRLTVT.

The chain is built from TRBV4-2 and TRBJ1-2; D call uncertain. In germline, CDR1 is LGHNA, CDR2 YNFKEQ. The CDR3 is 16 amino acids. The V end lost 1 base, the J end lost 1 base, and 13 bases lay between the germline ends. The chain's CDR3 is CASSQAEAGDNYGYTF. The CDR3 DNA sequence: TGTGCCAGCAGCCAAGCAGAAGCGGGCGATAACTATGGCTACACCTTC.

By share, this clonotype counts as medium-sized. The chain has TRBV30 and TRBJ2-7, with 10 bases identical to TRBD1. Germline V gene sequence: CDR1 GTSNPN, CDR2 SVGIG (reference sequence). V shed 2 bases and J 5 bases; nucleotides not matched to a gene: 6. There are 14 residues in the CDR3. CDR3 nucleotide sequence: TGTGCCTGGAGTAATACCGGGACAGGGGACGAGCAGTACTTC. Its translation: CAWSNTGTGDEQYF.

About this clonotype: Sequence at one end of the junction differs from germline and may be a read error. V and J are TRBV24-1 and TRBJ2-1; the match to TRBD1 covers 9 bases. Germline V gives CDR1 KGHDR, CDR2 SFDVKD. The CDR3 totals 15 residues. Written as DNA, the CDR3 is TGTACCACCAGTGACTTGGGGACAGGGAACAATGAGCAGCTCTTC. It specifies CTTSDLGTGNNEQLF.

This clonotype was seen once. This chain uses TRBV6-5 with TRBJ1-5, with D unresolved. The J call may be wrong; the DNA end is better matched by TRBJ2-3. CDR1 MNHEY and CDR2 SVGAGI come from the germline V gene. This CDR3 contains 16 residues. DNA of the CDR3: TGTGCCAGCAGTTACAGGTCAGGCCGTGGCGATCAGCCCCAGTATTTT. As protein: CASSYRSGRGDQPQYF.